This T cell receptor (beta chain) was identified in a study of OX40 agonist ivuxolimab in advanced cancers. At the level of the study: Averaging 60 years in age, with a range of about 23 to 90, the cohort was around 85% male.

CDR3 length: 15 residues. In germline, CDR1 is MNHEY, CDR2 SVGAGI. The ends were cut back, 2 bases at V and 1 base at J, with 10 bases in the middle. Clones were read by immunoSEQ multiplex PCR, and TCRdb kept only the in-frame ones, dropping some. Of approximately 70,000 clones in the sample, around 89% were seen once. Study-wide points: Determination of antigen specificity was not performed for the expanded peripheral T cells. Circulating CD4+ and CD8+ T cells showed clonal expansion by week 6 at 0.1 to 3.0 mg/kg.

About this clone: As yet, its antigen is unknown.

V usage is TRBV6-5 and J usage is TRBJ2-3; the D gene is possibly TRBD1 (5 bases). This clonotype was obtained from an adult with an advanced solid tumor such as melanoma, head and neck, liver or kidney cancer. Source: CD4+ or CD8+ T cells sorted from blood, taken in a trial of the OX40 agonist ivuxolimab. In nucleotides, the CDR3 is TGTGCCAGCAGTTACAGGGGCAGGGGCACAGATACGCAGTATTTT. It translates to CASSYRGRGTDTQYF.